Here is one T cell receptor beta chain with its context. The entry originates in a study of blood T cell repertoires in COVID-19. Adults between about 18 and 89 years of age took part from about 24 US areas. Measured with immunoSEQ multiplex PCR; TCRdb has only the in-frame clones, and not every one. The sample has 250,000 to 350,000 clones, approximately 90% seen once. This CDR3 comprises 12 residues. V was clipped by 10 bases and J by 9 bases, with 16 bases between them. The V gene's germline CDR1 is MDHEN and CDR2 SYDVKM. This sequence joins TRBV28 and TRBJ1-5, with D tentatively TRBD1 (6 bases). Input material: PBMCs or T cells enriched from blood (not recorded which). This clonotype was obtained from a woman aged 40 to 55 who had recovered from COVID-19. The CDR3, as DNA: TGTGCCACCAACAGGGACCCGGGGCCCCAGCATTTT. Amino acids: CATNRDPGPQHF.